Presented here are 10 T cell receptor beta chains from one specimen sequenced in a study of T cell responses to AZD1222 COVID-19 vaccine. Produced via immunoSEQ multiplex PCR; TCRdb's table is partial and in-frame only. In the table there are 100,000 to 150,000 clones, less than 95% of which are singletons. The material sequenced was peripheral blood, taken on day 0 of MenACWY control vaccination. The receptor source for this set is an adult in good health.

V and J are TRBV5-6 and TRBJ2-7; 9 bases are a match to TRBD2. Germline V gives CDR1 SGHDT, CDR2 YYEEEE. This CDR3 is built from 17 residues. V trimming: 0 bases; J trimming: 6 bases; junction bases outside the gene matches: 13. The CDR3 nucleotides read TGTGCCAGCAGCTTGGCGGCTAGCGGGATCGGAATGAGCGAGCAGTACTTC. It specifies CASSLAASGIGMSEQYF.

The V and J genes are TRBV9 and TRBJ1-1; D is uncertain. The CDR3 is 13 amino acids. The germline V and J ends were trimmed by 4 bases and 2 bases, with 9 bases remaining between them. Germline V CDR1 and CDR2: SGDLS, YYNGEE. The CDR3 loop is CASSLRINTEAFF. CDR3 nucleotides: TGTGCCAGCAGCTTAAGGATAAACACTGAAGCTTTCTTT.

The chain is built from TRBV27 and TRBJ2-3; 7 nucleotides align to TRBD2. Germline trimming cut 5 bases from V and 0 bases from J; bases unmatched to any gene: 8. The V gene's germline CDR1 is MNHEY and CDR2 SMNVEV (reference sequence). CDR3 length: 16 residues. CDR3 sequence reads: CASSDERLASTDTQYF. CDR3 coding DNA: TGTGCCAGCAGTGACGAGAGACTAGCTAGCACAGATACGCAGTATTTT.

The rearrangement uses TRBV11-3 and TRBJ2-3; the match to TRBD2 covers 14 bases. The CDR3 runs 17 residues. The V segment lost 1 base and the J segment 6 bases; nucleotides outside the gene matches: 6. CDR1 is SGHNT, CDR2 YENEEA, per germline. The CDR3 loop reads CASSLGTSGGSRDTQYF. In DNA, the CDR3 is TGTGCCAGCAGCTTAGGGACTAGCGGGGGGTCCCGGGATACGCAGTATTTT. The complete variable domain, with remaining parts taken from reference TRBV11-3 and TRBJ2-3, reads EAGVVQSPRYKIIEKKQPVAFWCNPISGHNTLYWYLQNLGQGPELLIRYENEEAVDDSQLPKDRFSAERLKGVDSTLKIQPAELGDSAVYLCASSLGTSGGSRDTQYFGPGTRLTVL.

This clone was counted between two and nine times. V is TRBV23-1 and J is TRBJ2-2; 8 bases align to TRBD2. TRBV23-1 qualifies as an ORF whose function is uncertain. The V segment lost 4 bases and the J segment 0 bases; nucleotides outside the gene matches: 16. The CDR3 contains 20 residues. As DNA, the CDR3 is TGCGCCAGCAGTCCCGAGCGGGAGCTCATCGGTGACCCGAACACCGGGGAGCTGTTTTTT. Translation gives CASSPERELIGDPNTGELFF.

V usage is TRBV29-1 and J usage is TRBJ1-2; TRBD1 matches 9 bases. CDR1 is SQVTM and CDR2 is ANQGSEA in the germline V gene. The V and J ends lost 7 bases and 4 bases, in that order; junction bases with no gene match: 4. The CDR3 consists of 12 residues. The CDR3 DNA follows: TGCAGCGCCCTGGACAGGGGCTATGGCTACACCTTC. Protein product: CSALDRGYGYTF.

The CDR3 sequence: CASSLVRDYGYTF. Here the CDR3 DNA reads TGTGCCAGCAGCTTAGTGCGTGATTATGGCTACACCTTC. The chain recombines TRBV7-9 with TRBJ1-2; no reliable D call. V lost 1 base and J lost 5, with 8 bases in between. The CDR3 is 13 amino acids. The germline CDR1 and CDR2 sequences are SEHNR and FQNEAQ (reference sequence).

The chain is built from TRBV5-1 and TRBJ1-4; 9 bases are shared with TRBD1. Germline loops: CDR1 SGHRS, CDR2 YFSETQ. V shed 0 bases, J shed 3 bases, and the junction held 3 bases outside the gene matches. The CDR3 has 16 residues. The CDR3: CASSLVGQGSNEKLFF. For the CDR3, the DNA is TGCGCCAGCAGCTTGGTGGGACAGGGTTCTAATGAAAAACTGTTTTTT.

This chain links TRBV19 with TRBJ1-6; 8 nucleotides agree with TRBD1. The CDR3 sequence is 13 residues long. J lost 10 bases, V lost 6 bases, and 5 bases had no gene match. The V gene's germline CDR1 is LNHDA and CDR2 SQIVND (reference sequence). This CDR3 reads CASRVDRGSPLHF. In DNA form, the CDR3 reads TGTGCCAGTAGAGTCGACAGGGGCTCACCCCTCCACTTT.

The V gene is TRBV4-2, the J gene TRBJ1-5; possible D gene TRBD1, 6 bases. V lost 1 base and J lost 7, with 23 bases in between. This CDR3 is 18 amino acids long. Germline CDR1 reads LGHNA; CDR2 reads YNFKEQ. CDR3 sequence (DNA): TGTGCCAGCAGCCAAGCCGGGGATTCCGGAGGGGGATACCAGCCCCAGCATTTT. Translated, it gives CASSQAGDSGGGYQPQHF.